This T cell receptor (beta chain) emerged from a study of graft-versus-host responses after intestinal transplantation. Study in general: Following induction with anti-thymocyte globulin, all recipients were given tacrolimus and steroids for around three years. Notes on the study in general: Early HvG declines after transplant were associated with peak circulating GvH clone levels. Recipient-marrow GvH clones were detected, some having first appeared in ileum or blood.

The CDR3 loop spans 13 amino acids. Per germline, CDR1 SGHRS and CDR2 YFSETQ. Trimming pared 4 bases from V and 6 bases from J, leaving 13 bases between. Clones were sequenced by immunoSEQ multiplex PCR, and TCRdb holds only the in-frame ones, with some missing. The sample has approximately 110,000 clones, 85% to 95% seen once; the top ten hold approximately 1%. With regard to this clone: Antigen unknown.

Here the sequenced sample was unstimulated CD8+ T cells sorted from spleen or lymph node cells, taken before transplant. This rearrangement joins TRBV5-1 to TRBJ1-2; weak D call: TRBD1 (5 bases). The clonotype comes from a human donor who was the organ donor for an intestinal transplant. The CDR3 loop is CASSPGPSDGYTF. The CDR3 bases are TGCGCCAGCAGCCCGGGACCTTCCGATGGCTACACCTTC.